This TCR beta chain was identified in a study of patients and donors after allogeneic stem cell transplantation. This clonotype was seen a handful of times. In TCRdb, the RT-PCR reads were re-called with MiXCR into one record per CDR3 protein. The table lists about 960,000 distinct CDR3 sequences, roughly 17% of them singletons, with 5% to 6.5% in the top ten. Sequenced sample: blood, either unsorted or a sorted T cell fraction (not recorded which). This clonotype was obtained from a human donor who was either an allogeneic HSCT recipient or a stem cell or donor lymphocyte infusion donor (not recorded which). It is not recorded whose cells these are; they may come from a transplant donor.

CDR3 DNA sequence: TGTGCCAGCAGGGGGCAGGGCCCCGGGGAGCTGTTTTTT. Translated, it gives CASRGQGPGELFF. The chain employs TRBV2 and TRBJ2-2; tentative D call: TRBD1 (5 bases). Germline-derived CDR1 and CDR2 are SNHLY and FYNNEI. This CDR3 region has 13 residues. Trimming left V 6 bases short and J 6 bases short, with 11 bases between.